This section outlines one T cell receptor (beta chain) sequence together with its context. These data come from a study of blood T cell repertoires in COVID-19. The overall study: There were acute and convalescent COVID-19 samples, and they came from the United States, Italy and Spain.

Across roughly 25 US areas, participants ranged in age from 18 to 89 years. V dropped 2 bases and J dropped 13 bases, with 12 bases sitting between them. The length of the CDR3 is 13 residues. CDR1 and CDR2 from the germline V gene are SEHNR and FQNEAQ (reference sequence). Produced via immunoSEQ multiplex PCR; TCRdb's table is partial and in-frame only. The data contain fewer than 400,000 clones, about 92% of them seen just once; the ten biggest clones take up about 18%. The V call is TRBV7-9, the J call TRBJ1-6; no clear D. Input material: PBMCs or T cells enriched from blood (not recorded which). This sequence originates from a woman aged 25 to 45 who had recovered from COVID-19. The CDR3 DNA is TGTGCCAGCAGCTTATCTACCGCTTCGCCCCTCCACTTT. As protein: CASSLSTASPLHF.